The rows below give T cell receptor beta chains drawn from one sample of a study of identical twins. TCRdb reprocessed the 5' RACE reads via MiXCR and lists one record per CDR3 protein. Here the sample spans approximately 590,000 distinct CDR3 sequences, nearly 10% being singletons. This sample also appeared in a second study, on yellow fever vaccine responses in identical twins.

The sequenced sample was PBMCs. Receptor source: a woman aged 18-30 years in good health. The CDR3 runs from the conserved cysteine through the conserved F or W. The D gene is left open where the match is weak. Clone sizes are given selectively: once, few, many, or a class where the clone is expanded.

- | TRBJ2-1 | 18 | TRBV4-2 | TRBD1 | CASSQDGVDGQGWNEQFF | TGTGCCAGCAGCCAAGATGGGGTCGATGGACAGGGCTGGAATGAGCAGTTCTTC
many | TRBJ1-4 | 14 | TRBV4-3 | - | CASSQGGDLGKLFF | TGCGCCAGCAGCCAAGGGGGAGACCTGGGGAAACTGTTTTTT
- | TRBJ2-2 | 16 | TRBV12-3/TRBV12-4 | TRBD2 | CASREAGLEDTGELFF | TGTGCCAGCAGGGAAGCGGGACTAGAGGACACCGGGGAGCTGTTTTTT
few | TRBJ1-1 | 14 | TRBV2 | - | CASSVQGPLAEAFF | TGTGCCAGCAGTGTCCAGGGGCCTCTGGCTGAAGCTTTCTTT
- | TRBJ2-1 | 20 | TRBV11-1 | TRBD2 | CASSYTHGTSGRPFFGEQFF | TGTGCCAGCAGCTACACCCACGGGACTAGCGGGAGGCCGTTTTTCGGTGAGCAGTTCTTC
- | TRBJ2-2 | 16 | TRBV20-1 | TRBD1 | CSARPSDRGLGGELFF | TGCAGTGCTAGACCTTCCGACAGGGGGCTAGGCGGGGAGCTGTTTTTT
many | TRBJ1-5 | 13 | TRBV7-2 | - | CASGVVADQPQHF | TGTGCCAGCGGCGTTGTGGCCGATCAGCCCCAGCATTTT
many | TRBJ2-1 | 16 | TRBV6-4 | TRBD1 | CASSPLPGQSYNEQFF | TGTGCCAGCAGCCCACTCCCGGGACAGTCCTACAATGAGCAGTTCTTC
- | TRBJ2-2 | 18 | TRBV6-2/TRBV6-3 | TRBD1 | CASSYFRQGSANTGELFF | TGTGCCAGCAGTTACTTTAGACAGGGCAGCGCGAACACCGGGGAGCTGTTTTTT
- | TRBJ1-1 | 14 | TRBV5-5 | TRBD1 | CASSLPGGFTEAFF | TGTGCCAGCAGCTTGCCAGGGGGCTTCACTGAAGCTTTCTTT
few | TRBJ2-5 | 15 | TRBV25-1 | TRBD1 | CASSAYRGFEETQYF | TGTGCCAGCAGTGCGTACAGGGGGTTTGAAGAGACCCAGTACTTC
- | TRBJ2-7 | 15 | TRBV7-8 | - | CASSPRNREPYEQYF | TGTGCCAGCAGCCCGCGGAACAGGGAACCATACGAGCAGTACTTC
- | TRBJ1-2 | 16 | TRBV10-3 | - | CAISEHGGPPVGGYTF | TGTGCCATCAGTGAGCACGGGGGGCCTCCAGTCGGGGGCTACACCTTC